The next 14 T cell receptor beta chains were all read from a single sample in a study of T cell changes during pregnancy in multiple sclerosis. Libraries were prepared by immunoSEQ multiplex PCR; TCRdb keeps only in-frame clonotypes and omits some of them. Altogether about 69,000 clones are present, around 92% being singletons, with the ten largest covering under 2%. The specimen comprised peripheral blood, sampled in the third trimester of pregnancy. The receptors stem from a female donor in good health, enrolled as a control in a pregnancy study.

The V and J genes are TRBV28 and TRBJ2-3, with D possibly matching TRBD2 (5 bases). With 9 bases removed from V and 7 bases from J, the gap between germline ends came to 17 bases. Germline V gives CDR1 MDHEN, CDR2 SYDVKM. The CDR3 consists of 13 residues. The CDR3 loop reads CASVKGRGNTQYF. The DNA of the CDR3 is TGTGCCAGTGTTAAAGGTCGGGGTAATACGCAGTATTTT.

The chain joins TRBV7-2 to TRBJ2-7; 11 positions match TRBD2. The J segment lost 4 bases and the V segment lost 5 bases, leaving 7 bases of the junction unmatched. This CDR3 has 15 residues. Germline V CDR1 and CDR2: SGHTA, FQGNSA. As DNA, the CDR3 is TGTGCCAGCAGCCCAGTACTAGCGGGAGTATACGAGCAGTACTTC. This encodes CASSPVLAGVYEQYF.

This clone was counted only a few times. The rearrangement links TRBV10-1 to TRBJ2-5, with unresolved D. Deletions cut 7 bases from V and 5 bases from J, with 14 bases between. The CDR3 is 13 residues long. Germline CDR1 is WNHNN and CDR2 is SYGVQD (reference sequence). The CDR3 DNA reads as TGCGCCAGCATTGACACCCAGGTGGAGACCCAGTACTTC. The encoded protein is CASIDTQVETQYF.

The chain recombines TRBV18 with TRBJ1-1, with 11 bases lining up with TRBD1. This CDR3 has 15 residues. Germline V gene sequence: CDR1 KGHSH, CDR2 LQKENI. The trim removed 5 bases at V and 2 bases at J, leaving 4 bases unmatched. The CDR3 DNA follows: TGTGCCAGCTCATTAGGGACAGGGGGAAACACTGAAGCTTTCTTT. This sequence encodes CASSLGTGGNTEAFF.

The chain combines TRBV7-3 with TRBJ2-2, with D hard to call. The V gene's germline CDR1 is SGHTA and CDR2 FQGTGA. This CDR3 comprises 13 residues. The ends were cut back, 4 bases at V and 8 bases at J, with 11 bases in the middle. The DNA for the CDR3 is TGTGCCAGCAGCTCCTCCCGTTCGGGGGAGCTGTTTTTT. It specifies CASSSSRSGELFF.

CDR3 coding DNA: TGTGCCAGCACCGCGCAGGGACTAGCCACAGATACGCAGTATTTT. The encoded protein is CASTAQGLATDTQYF. This chain joins TRBV7-3 and TRBJ2-3; 9 nucleotides match TRBD2. Germline V gene sequence: CDR1 SGHTA, CDR2 FQGTGA. The CDR3 extends over 15 amino acids. The trim removed 7 bases at V and 2 bases at J, leaving 7 bases unmatched.

The chain couples TRBV2 to TRBJ2-5, with D uncertain. Germline-derived CDR1 and CDR2 are SNHLY and FYNNEI. Trimming stripped 0 bases from V and 7 bases from J, with 6 bases between. CDR3 length equals 12 residues. The CDR3 nucleotides are TGTGCCAGCAGTGAAGCGAGTGGGACCCAGTACTTC. It specifies CASSEASGTQYF.

This clone is a singleton in its sample. V gene TRBV2 combines with J gene TRBJ1-5, with TRBD1 as a possible D gene (5 bases). From germline, CDR1 is SNHLY and CDR2 FYNNEI. This CDR3 region has 15 residues. Trimming pared 3 bases from V and 1 base from J, leaving 10 bases between. This chain's CDR3 is CASSERGLSNQPQHF. The CDR3 DNA reads as TGTGCCAGCAGTGAGCGGGGGTTGAGCAATCAGCCCCAGCATTTT.

The rearrangement joins TRBV27 to TRBJ2-1; the match to TRBD2 covers 8 bases. Germline CDR1 is MNHEY and CDR2 is SMNVEV (reference sequence). Trimming removed 5 bases from V and 8 bases from J; junction bases left unmatched: 11. The CDR3 runs 15 residues. CDR3 sequence (DNA): TGTGCCAGCAGTCCCAGACTGGCGGGAGGTGATGAGCAGTTCTTC. Translating gives CASSPRLAGGDEQFF.

This chain connects TRBV7-9 to TRBJ2-5, with 8 bases aligning to TRBD2. CDR1 is SEHNR and CDR2 is FQNEAQ in the germline V gene (reference sequence). J lost 5 bases, V lost 10 bases, and 9 bases had no gene match. The CDR3 is 13 amino acids. The CDR3 region is CATLGGARETQYF. CDR3 nucleotide sequence: TGTGCCACCCTCGGGGGGGCTAGGGAGACCCAGTACTTC. The whole variable domain, filled in from reference TRBV7-9 and TRBJ2-5, reads DTGVSQNPRHKITKRGQNVTFRCDPISEHNRLYWYRQTLGQGPEFLTYFQNEAQLEKSRLLSDRFSAERPKGSFSTLEIQRTEQGDSAMYLCATLGGARETQYFGPGTRLLVL.

This rearrangement joins TRBV9 to TRBJ2-5; 8 bases agree with TRBD2. Trimming cost V 4 bases and J 2 bases; bases outside gene matches: 4. Germline V gene lookup returns CDR1 SGDLS and CDR2 YYNGEE. This CDR3 comprises 14 residues. For the CDR3, the DNA is TGTGCCAGCAGCTGGGGCGGGGGGCAAGAGACCCAGTACTTC. Translated, it gives CASSWGGGQETQYF.

The chain joins TRBV18 to TRBJ2-2; 12 bases align to TRBD1. This CDR3 contains 19 residues. The germline gives CDR1 KGHSH, CDR2 LQKENI. Trimming removed 0 bases from V and 5 bases from J; junction bases left unmatched: 10. The CDR3 nucleotides are TGTGCCAGCTCACCACCGGGACAGGGGGCCTTTAGCGGTACCGGGGAGCTGTTTTTT. Its translation: CASSPPGQGAFSGTGELFF.

The J gene is TRBJ1-6, the V gene TRBV5-1; maybe TRBD1 (6 bases). Germline lookup yields CDR1 SGHRS and CDR2 YFSETQ. V lost 2 bases and J 10 bases, leaving 13 bases between the germline ends. CDR3 length: 14 amino acids. CDR3 protein: CASSLQGQDSPLHF. The CDR3, as DNA: TGCGCCAGCAGCTTACAGGGACAAGACTCACCCCTCCACTTT.

The chain is built from TRBV11-2 and TRBJ1-1, with a tentative D call TRBD1 (6 bases). Trimming cost V 4 bases and J 0 bases, with 15 bases left between them. The CDR3 runs 16 residues. The germline gives CDR1 SGHAT, CDR2 FQNNGV. The CDR3 loop is CASSSGDPGVNTEAFF. In DNA, the CDR3 is TGTGCCAGCAGCTCAGGGGACCCAGGGGTGAACACTGAAGCTTTCTTT.